Shown below are 30 T cell receptor beta chains from a single sample sequenced in a study of blood T cell repertoires in COVID-19. Generated by immunoSEQ multiplex PCR, the TCRdb table keeps only in-frame clones and is missing some. The data hold some 320,000 clones, with about 82% observed a single time. The sequenced sample was peripheral blood. These receptors all stem from a human donor in a cohort sampled during active COVID-19.

The rearrangement links TRBV19 to TRBJ2-1, with D maybe TRBD1 (6 bases). The V and J ends lost 0 bases and 6 bases respectively, with 21 bases between them. Germline CDR1 is LNHDA and CDR2 is SQIVND (reference sequence). CDR3 length equals 18 residues. The chain's CDR3 is CASSIEYRARGYINEQFF. CDR3 nucleotide sequence: TGTGCCAGTAGTATAGAGTACAGGGCGAGGGGCTACATCAATGAGCAGTTCTTC.

J is TRBJ2-2 and V is TRBV7-2, with 7 bases that match TRBD2. CDR3 length: 15 amino acids. The V segment lost 1 base and the J segment 7 bases; nucleotides outside the gene matches: 6. CDR1 SGHTA and CDR2 FQGNSA come from the germline V gene. CDR3 sequence (DNA): TGTGCCAGCAGCTTAGTTGCGGGGGTGAACGGGGAGCTGTTTTTT. Its protein product is CASSLVAGVNGELFF.

The chain combines TRBV11-2 with TRBJ1-3, with 9 bases identical to TRBD1. CDR1 is SGHAT, CDR2 FQNNGV, per germline. This CDR3 is 15 amino acids long. The trim removed 5 bases at V and 4 bases at J, leaving 6 bases unmatched. The CDR3 DNA reads as TGTGCCAGCAGCCCAAGGACAGGGGTGGGAAACACCATATATTTT. This translates into CASSPRTGVGNTIYF. Full variable domain (remainder filled in from reference TRBV11-2 and TRBJ1-3): EAGVAQSPRYKIIEKRQSVAFWCNPISGHATLYWYQQILGQGPKLLIQFQNNGVVDDSQLPKDRFSAERLKGVDSTLKIQPAKLEDSAVYLCASSPRTGVGNTIYFGEGSWLTVV.

V gene TRBV5-1 combines with J gene TRBJ2-7, with D possibly matching TRBD2 (6 bases). CDR1 SGHRS and CDR2 YFSETQ come from the germline V gene. Trimming stripped 3 bases from V and 5 bases from J, with 21 bases between. The CDR3 is 16 residues long. The CDR3 region has the DNA TGCGCCAGCAGCTCGACTAGAAGGGGCGACCTAAACGAGCAGTACTTC. It is translated as CASSSTRRGDLNEQYF.

The gene calls are TRBV9 and TRBJ2-3; 14 nucleotides line up with TRBD2. CDR1 and CDR2 (germline): SGDLS, YYNGEE. The CDR3 spans 18 residues. J gave up 2 bases and V 4 bases, and 9 bases lay outside the gene matches. Written as DNA, the CDR3 is TGTGCCAGCAGCTTGGGACTAGCGGGGGTACCCTACACAGATACGCAGTATTTT. This gives the protein CASSLGLAGVPYTDTQYF. The entire variable domain, with the rest obtained from reference TRBV9 and TRBJ2-3, is as follows: DSGVTQTPKHLITATGQRVTLRCSPRSGDLSVYWYQQSLDQGLQFLIQYYNGEERAKGNILERFSAQQFPDLHSELNLSSLELGDSALYFCASSLGLAGVPYTDTQYFGPGTRLTVL.

The chain carries TRBV15 and TRBJ1-1; D is unresolved. V lost 0 bases and J 6 bases, leaving 5 bases between the germline ends. CDR1 LNHNV and CDR2 YYDKDF come from the germline V gene (reference sequence). This CDR3 spans 12 amino acids. CDR3: CATSREAAEAFF. CDR3 nucleotides: TGTGCCACCAGCAGAGAGGCGGCTGAAGCTTTCTTT.

This clone was seen a few times. The rearrangement links TRBV2 to TRBJ1-1, with D maybe TRBD1 (5 bases). This CDR3 has 13 amino acids. V lost 10 bases to trimming and J lost 0 bases, with 12 bases between them. CDR1 is SNHLY and CDR2 is FYNNEI in the germline V gene. CDR3 residues: CAIRQNLNTEAFF. CDR3 bases: TGTGCCATCCGACAGAACCTGAACACTGAAGCTTTCTTT.

This clone was counted a single time. The J gene is TRBJ2-7, the V gene TRBV11-2; the match to TRBD1 covers 10 bases. With 3 bases clipped from V and 3 bases from J, the junction kept 14 bases outside the gene matches. In germline, CDR1 is SGHAT, CDR2 FQNNGV. The CDR3 is 18 residues long. CDR3 nucleotide sequence: TGTGCCAGCAGCTTTATTGGGAACCGGGGGACAGGGGTCTACGAGCAGTACTTC. Amino acids: CASSFIGNRGTGVYEQYF.

The chain employs TRBV24-1 and TRBJ2-1; 8 bases map to TRBD1. The trim removed 1 base at V and 0 bases at J, leaving 10 bases unmatched. The germline V gene has CDR1 KGHDR and CDR2 SFDVKD. The CDR3 totals 19 residues. The CDR3 DNA sequence: TGTGCCACCAGTGATTTCTACAGGGGGAAACAAAGCTCCTACAATGAGCAGTTCTTC. It codes for CATSDFYRGKQSSYNEQFF.

This chain connects TRBV2 to TRBJ2-1, with D perhaps matching TRBD1 (8 bases). V was cut by 6 bases and J by 7 bases, with 13 bases left in between. CDR1 is SNHLY, CDR2 FYNNEI, per germline. The CDR3 consists of 13 residues. The CDR3, as DNA: TGTGCCAGCAGCACAGGGGGAGGGAATGAGCAGTTCTTC. Residues: CASSTGGGNEQFF.

The V and J genes are TRBV12-3 or TRBV12-4 and TRBJ1-1, with D possibly being TRBD1 (5 bases). The V and J ends lost 5 bases and 7 bases respectively, with 14 bases between them. The CDR3 has 13 residues. The DNA for the CDR3 is TGTGCCAGCAGTCCCTGGGGCGAAGATGAAGCTTTCTTT. Amino acids: CASSPWGEDEAFF.

V and J are TRBV5-1 and TRBJ1-1; TRBD1 matches 9 bases. The CDR3 spans 15 residues. Germline V CDR1 and CDR2: SGHRS, YFSETQ. J gave up 1 base and V 4 bases, and 5 bases lay outside the gene matches. The CDR3: CASSLMDRGNTEAFF. CDR3 nucleotide sequence: TGCGCCAGCAGCCTAATGGACAGGGGGAACACTGAAGCTTTCTTT.

This clone was recorded once. The chain is built from TRBV30 and TRBJ1-2, with no clear D. The ends were cut back, 0 bases at V and 8 bases at J, with 10 bases in the middle. Germline V gene data show CDR1 as GTSNPN and CDR2 as SVGIG (reference sequence). CDR3 length: 12 residues. The CDR3: CAWSVSKSGYTF. The CDR3 region has the DNA TGTGCCTGGAGTGTTAGTAAAAGCGGCTACACCTTC.

The J gene is TRBJ2-7, the V gene TRBV6-5, with TRBD1 identical over 9 bases. The V segment lost 5 bases and the J segment 6 bases; nucleotides outside the gene matches: 11. Germline CDR1 is MNHEY and CDR2 is SVGAGI. CDR3 size: 15 residues. The CDR3 protein is CASSLPRGQGREQYF. CDR3 coding DNA: TGTGCCAGCAGTCTACCTCGGGGACAGGGTCGCGAGCAGTACTTC.

This sequence joins TRBV11-2 and TRBJ1-1; 7 positions match TRBD1. The length of the CDR3 is 15 residues. V shed 3 bases and J 1 base; nucleotides not matched to a gene: 5. Per the germline V gene, CDR1 is SGHAT and CDR2 is FQNNGV. CDR3 residues: CASSFRDRANTEAFF. The CDR3 coding sequence is TGTGCCAGCAGCTTCCGGGACAGAGCGAACACTGAAGCTTTCTTT. Complete variable domain (other parts from reference TRBV11-2 and TRBJ1-1): EAGVAQSPRYKIIEKRQSVAFWCNPISGHATLYWYQQILGQGPKLLIQFQNNGVVDDSQLPKDRFSAERLKGVDSTLKIQPAKLEDSAVYLCASSFRDRANTEAFFGQGTRLTVV.

The rearrangement uses TRBV6-4 and TRBJ2-1; 16 bases match TRBD2. This CDR3 region has 15 residues. In germline, CDR1 is MRHNA, CDR2 SNTAGT. J lost 8 bases, V lost 6 bases, and 4 bases had no gene match. CDR3 bases: TGTGCCAGCAGCGCCGGGACTAGCGGGGGGGATGAGCAGTTCTTC. It translates to CASSAGTSGGDEQFF.

The rearrangement links TRBV25-1 to TRBJ1-4; no clear D. Germline V gives CDR1 MGHDK, CDR2 SYGVNS. There are 15 residues in the CDR3. V was trimmed by 3 bases and J by 3 bases, leaving 11 bases between them. CDR3 residues: CASSDAGPPNEKLFF. CDR3 nucleotide sequence: TGTGCCAGCAGTGATGCAGGCCCTCCTAATGAAAAACTGTTTTTT.

This clone was detected only a few times. The chain couples TRBV10-1 to TRBJ1-3; D unclear. CDR3 length equals 14 residues. V gave up 10 bases and J gave up 4 bases, with 17 bases separating them. Germline CDR1 and CDR2: WNHNN and SYGVQD (reference sequence). The DNA of the CDR3 is TGCGCCAACCGGGGAGGGTTGAGCGGAAACACCATATATTTT. Translated: CANRGGLSGNTIYF.

The chain carries TRBV19 and TRBJ2-6; D unresolved. Germline V gene sequence: CDR1 LNHDA, CDR2 SQIVND (reference sequence). The CDR3 covers 15 residues. Trimming shortened V by 7 bases and J by 2 bases, and 12 bases separated the two germline ends. CDR3 nucleotide sequence: TGTGCCAGTACCTTGGCTTTGGCTGGGGCCAACGTCCTGACTTTC. Its translation: CASTLALAGANVLTF.

V usage is TRBV7-9 and J usage is TRBJ2-3; 8 bases agree with TRBD1. The CDR3 covers 15 residues. Germline trimming cut 5 bases from V and 4 bases from J; bases unmatched to any gene: 8. The V gene's germline CDR1 is SEHNR and CDR2 FQNEAQ (reference sequence). The CDR3 region has the DNA TGTGCCAGCAGCCCGGACAGGGCTTCGGCAGATACGCAGTATTTT. Protein: CASSPDRASADTQYF.

J is TRBJ2-6 and V is TRBV5-1; D uncertain. The CDR3 consists of 16 residues. The germline V gene encodes CDR1 SGHRS and CDR2 YFSETQ. Trimming cost V 0 bases and J 4 bases, with 11 bases left between them. Written as DNA, the CDR3 is TGCGCCAGCAGCTTGGGAGACTTTGTGGGGGCCAACGTCCTGACTTTC. It specifies CASSLGDFVGANVLTF. The whole variable domain, filled in from reference TRBV5-1 and TRBJ2-6, reads KAGVTQTPRYLIKTRGQQVTLSCSPISGHRSVSWYQQTPGQGLQFLFEYFSETQRNKGNFPGRFSGRQFSNSRSEMNVSTLELGDSALYLCASSLGDFVGANVLTFGAGSRLTVL.

This clone was recorded once. V and J are TRBV28 and TRBJ1-6; D unresolved. This CDR3 contains 13 residues. Germline-derived CDR1 and CDR2 are MDHEN and SYDVKM. Trimming removed 11 bases at V and 10 bases at J, with 18 bases between. As DNA, the CDR3 is TGTGCCGCGAATGAGAAATTTCCCTCACCCCTCCACTTT. Residues: CAANEKFPSPLHF.

The V gene is TRBV5-1, the J gene TRBJ2-7; 7 nucleotides match TRBD1. The V and J ends lost 3 bases and 7 bases, in that order; junction bases with no gene match: 13. Germline values: CDR1 SGHRS, CDR2 YFSETQ. The CDR3 is 15 residues long. CDR3 region: CASSSRQGATGEQYF. The CDR3 DNA follows: TGCGCCAGCAGCTCCAGACAGGGCGCGACTGGGGAGCAGTACTTC.

The V call is TRBV12-5, the J call TRBJ1-1; D unresolved. The CDR3 is made up of 11 amino acids. Germline values: CDR1 LGHNT, CDR2 FRNRAP. Trimming stripped 7 bases from V and 1 base from J, with 4 bases between. The CDR3 DNA reads TGTGCTAGTGCCTCGAACACTGAAGCTTTCTTT. Amino acid sequence: CASASNTEAFF.

Turning to this clone: This CDR3 is also generated by other DNA sequences in the sample. The rearrangement joins TRBV24-1 to TRBJ1-2, with TRBD1 matching 7 bases. The CDR3 covers 13 residues. V lost 4 bases and J lost 4; bases outside the gene matches: 2. Germline CDR1 is KGHDR and CDR2 is SFDVKD. CDR3 nucleotides: TGTGCCACCAGTGAGGGGACAGCCTATGGCTACACCTTC. It translates to CATSEGTAYGYTF.

This clone was counted a single time. This sequence joins TRBV15 and TRBJ2-7; possibly TRBD2 for D (5 bases). Germline V lookup: CDR1 LNHNV, CDR2 YYDKDF (reference sequence). The CDR3 spans 14 residues. Trimming took 9 bases from V and 1 from J, leaving 16 bases between them. This CDR3 reads CATRRRAGSYEQYF. The CDR3 nucleotides read TGTGCCACTAGAAGGCGGGCGGGTTCCTACGAGCAGTACTTC.

The chain combines TRBV24-1 with TRBJ1-2; D unclear. V was clipped by 4 bases and J by 4 bases, with 9 bases between them. This CDR3 contains 13 residues. Looked up from germline, CDR1 is KGHDR and CDR2 is SFDVKD. Here the CDR3 DNA reads TGTGCCACCAGTGACCGACTGTCCTATGGCTACACCTTC. It specifies CATSDRLSYGYTF.

The chain combines TRBV18 with TRBJ2-1; D ambiguous. This CDR3 comprises 12 residues. The V end was cut by 3 bases, the J end by 5 bases, with 5 bases between. CDR1 and CDR2 from the germline V gene are KGHSH and LQKENI. DNA for the CDR3: TGTGCCAGCTCACCCCAAAACAATGAGCAGTTCTTC. Protein: CASSPQNNEQFF.

The V gene is TRBV7-9, the J gene TRBJ1-1, with 7 bases lining up with TRBD1. Germline V gene lookup returns CDR1 SEHNR and CDR2 FQNEAQ (reference sequence). Germline trimming cut 4 bases from V and 5 bases from J; bases unmatched to any gene: 7. This CDR3 region has 14 residues. The CDR3 here is CASSSAGGPTEAFF. The CDR3 DNA is TGTGCCAGCAGCTCTGCAGGGGGACCGACTGAAGCTTTCTTT.

The chain employs TRBV6-5 and TRBJ1-2; TRBD1 agrees at 7 bases. The CDR3 has 13 amino acids. V dropped 4 bases and J dropped 4; count of bases not matched to a gene: 3. Germline assignment: CDR1 MNHEY and CDR2 SVGAGI. CDR3 amino acids: CASSFGQVYGYTF. The CDR3 nucleotides are TGTGCCAGCAGTTTTGGACAGGTCTATGGCTACACCTTC.